Below, 6 T cell receptor beta chains from the same sample are listed, as sequenced in a study of T cell responses to AZD1222 COVID-19 vaccine. Libraries were prepared by immunoSEQ multiplex PCR; TCRdb keeps only in-frame clonotypes and omits some of them. The table shows nearly 95,000 clones, with around 90% occurring only once. The material sequenced was peripheral blood, taken on day 0 of AZD1222 vaccination. These receptors were collected from an adult in good health.

The rearrangement links TRBV7-3 to TRBJ2-3; 12 bases align to TRBD2. V shed 5 bases and J 4 bases; nucleotides not matched to a gene: 7. Germline CDR1 and CDR2: SGHTA and FQGTGA. The CDR3 spans 16 residues. The CDR3 protein is CASSLRLAGDPDTQYF. CDR3 DNA sequence: TGTGCCAGCAGCCTCCGACTAGCGGGGGACCCAGATACGCAGTATTTT.

This clone was recorded many times. V is TRBV14 and J is TRBJ1-2; no reliable D call. Germline V gene lookup returns CDR1 SGHDN and CDR2 FVKESK. CDR3 length equals 15 residues. Trimming stripped 0 bases from V and 5 bases from J, with 13 bases between. The CDR3 protein is CASSQEAGPNYGYTF. CDR3 coding DNA: TGTGCCAGCAGCCAAGAGGCCGGACCCAATTATGGCTACACCTTC.

This sequence joins TRBV3-1 (or the pseudogene TRBV3-2) and TRBJ2-7; tentatively, D is TRBD1 (5 bases). V gave up 4 bases and J gave up 4 bases, with 14 bases separating them. Germline assignment: CDR1 LGHDT and CDR2 YNNKEL (reference sequence). The CDR3 covers 14 residues. The CDR3 DNA is TGTGCCAGCAGCCTCGAAGGGGCGAGGTACGAGCAGTACTTC. Residues: CASSLEGARYEQYF.

This sequence joins TRBV9 and TRBJ1-2; 8 bases map to TRBD1. CDR1 is SGDLS, CDR2 YYNGEE, per germline. This CDR3 has 14 amino acids. V lost 3 bases and J lost 4; bases outside the gene matches: 5. CDR3 sequence reads: CASSAPGTGYGYTF. In DNA form, the CDR3 reads TGTGCCAGCAGCGCCCCTGGGACAGGCTATGGCTACACCTTC. The entire variable domain, with the rest obtained from reference TRBV9 and TRBJ1-2, is as follows: DSGVTQTPKHLITATGQRVTLRCSPRSGDLSVYWYQQSLDQGLQFLIQYYNGEERAKGNILERFSAQQFPDLHSELNLSSLELGDSALYFCASSAPGTGYGYTFGSGTRLTVV.

The chain uses TRBV6-5 and TRBJ1-2; maybe TRBD1 (6 bases). Trimming removed 5 bases at V and 2 bases at J, with 15 bases between. The CDR3 consists of 15 residues. Germline lookup yields CDR1 MNHEY and CDR2 SVGAGI. This chain's CDR3 is CASSKPGQTNYGYTF. DNA of the CDR3: TGTGCCAGCAGTAAACCTGGACAGACGAACTATGGCTACACCTTC.

The sample holds one count of this clone. The same CDR3 can be traced to other DNA sequences in this sample. V gene TRBV11-1 combines with J gene TRBJ1-2, with D uncertain. Trimming removed 5 bases at V and 4 bases at J, with 8 bases between. Germline assignment: CDR1 SGHAT and CDR2 FQDESV (reference sequence). This CDR3 has 12 residues. The DNA of the CDR3 is TGTGCCAGCAGCCGACTCGGCTATGGCTACACCTTC. It specifies CASSRLGYGYTF.